This is a list of T cell receptor beta chains from one sample in a study of T cell repertoires in cytomegalovirus infection. A single record per CDR3 protein comes from TCRdb applying MiXCR to the reads. The sample shows just over 450,000 distinct CDR3 sequences, roughly 46% of them seen only once. For these receptors, no antigen is known. Specimen: cultured PBMCs, collected from culture after CMV antigen stimulation. These receptors were obtained from a human donor in good health (CMV status not recorded). Some clones in this sample may be carry-over from other donors' samples. The CDR3 runs from the conserved cysteine through the conserved F or W. D genes are given only for firm matches. The size field is filled for only some rows; it gives once, few, many or a size class.

>19|-|TRBV19|few|TRBJ2-7
CASSMRGPGEDWAYYEQYF
TGTGCCAGTAGTATGCGGGGTCCAGGGGAGGATTGGGCTTACTACGAGCAGTACTTC
>20|TRBD2|TRBV4-2|-|TRBJ2-2
CASSQESLAGGLRGTGELFF
TGTGCCAGCAGCCAAGAATCGCTAGCGGGAGGGCTTAGGGGCACCGGGGAGCTGTTTTTT
>18|TRBD2|TRBV12-3/TRBV12-4|-|TRBJ2-1
CASSFGGGRDRGGDEQFF
TGTGCCAGCAGTTTCGGGGGGGGGCGGGATCGGGGTGGAGATGAGCAGTTCTTC
>15|-|TRBV4-1|-|TRBJ1-3
CASSRDTDSGNTIYF
TGCGCCAGCAGCCGGGACACCGACTCTGGAAACACCATATATTTT
>14|TRBD1|TRBV5-1|-|TRBJ2-1
CASSLRQGKGEQFF
TGCGCCAGCAGCCTACGACAGGGGAAGGGTGAGCAGTTCTTC
>14|-|TRBV7-8|many|TRBJ2-1
CASSIRTSGDEQFF
TGTGCCAGCAGCATTCGGACCTCAGGGGATGAGCAGTTCTTC
>17|-|TRBV4-1|few|TRBJ1-1
CASSQENWEGSDTEAFF
TGTGCCAGCAGCCAAGAAAATTGGGAGGGATCCGACACTGAAGCTTTCTTT
>13|TRBD1|TRBV12-3/TRBV12-4|-|TRBJ2-5
CASRLTGDETQYF
TGTGCCAGCAGATTGACAGGGGATGAGACCCAGTACTTC
>13|-|TRBV7-2|-|TRBJ1-2
CASSPGSFYGYTF
TGTGCCAGCAGCCCCGGCAGCTTCTATGGCTACACCTTC
>15|-|TRBV27|-|TRBJ1-2
CASSFSQTGYYGYTF
TGTGCCAGCAGTTTTTCCCAGACAGGATATTATGGCTACACCTTC
>14|-|TRBV19|-|TRBJ1-1
CASSPTGYDTEAFF
TGTGCCAGTAGTCCAACAGGGTACGACACTGAAGCTTTCTTT
>14|TRBD1|TRBV18|-|TRBJ1-1
CASSPGQGNAEAFF
TGTGCCAGCTCCCCCGGACAGGGTAACGCTGAAGCTTTCTTT
>16|TRBD1|TRBV6-8|-|TRBJ2-4
CASSQQGGSAKNIQYF
TGTGCCAGCAGTCAACAGGGGGGCTCCGCCAAAAACATTCAGTACTTC
>16|TRBD1|TRBV30|-|TRBJ2-7
CAWSVRWGQGVYEQYF
TGTGCCTGGAGTGTACGATGGGGACAGGGGGTCTACGAGCAGTACTTC
>14|-|TRBV6-8|-|TRBJ2-7
CASSYAQGNHEQYF
TGTGCCAGCAGTTACGCTCAGGGGAATCACGAGCAGTACTTC
>12|TRBD1|TRBV10-2|-|TRBJ1-2
CASRDRGRGYTF
TGCGCCAGCAGGGACAGGGGGAGAGGCTACACCTTC
>12|-|TRBV7-3|-|TRBJ2-1
CASSLINYAQFF
TGTGCCAGCAGCTTGATTAACTACGCGCAGTTCTTC
>13|-|TRBV6-1|-|TRBJ1-1
CASSVDLYTEAFF
TGTGCCAGCAGTGTTGACCTCTACACTGAAGCTTTCTTT
>17|TRBD2|TRBV6-5|-|TRBJ2-2
CASRGLAGYSGTGELFF
TGTGCCAGCAGAGGACTAGCGGGCTATTCGGGCACCGGGGAGCTGTTTTTT
>15|-|TRBV12-3/TRBV12-4|-|TRBJ2-7
CASSLGGTPEGEQYF
TGTGCCAGCAGTCTCGGCGGGACACCAGAAGGCGAGCAGTACTTC
>14|-|TRBV5-6|many|TRBJ1-5
CASSLTGVNQPQHF
TGTGCCAGCAGCCTGACAGGCGTCAATCAGCCCCAGCATTTT
>12|-|TRBV20-1|once|TRBJ2-5
CSARLQRETQYF
TGCAGTGCTAGACTTCAGAGAGAGACCCAGTACTTC
>15|-|TRBV5-3|-|TRBJ2-1
CASSTGGPGYNEQFF
TGTGCCAGCAGCACCGGAGGGCCGGGCTACAATGAGCAGTTCTTC
>13|-|TRBV18|few|TRBJ1-1
CASSPSQEGEAFF
TGTGCCAGCTCACCAAGCCAGGAGGGTGAAGCTTTCTTT
>15|TRBD1|TRBV7-2|few|TRBJ2-7
CASSFMTGETYEQYF
TGTGCCAGCAGCTTCATGACAGGGGAGACCTACGAGCAGTACTTC
>14|TRBD1|TRBV19|-|TRBJ1-2
CASSIGQGDYGYTF
TGTGCCAGTAGTATCGGACAGGGGGACTATGGCTACACCTTC
>15|-|TRBV6-5|-|TRBJ1-5
CASRPFRAYNQPQHF
TGTGCCAGCAGACCTTTCCGGGCCTACAATCAGCCCCAGCATTTT
>16|-|TRBV7-2|few|TRBJ2-3
CASSPMGRTSTDTQYF
TGTGCCAGCAGCCCCATGGGGCGAACTAGCACAGATACGCAGTATTTT